This TCR beta chain was sequenced during a study of blood T cell repertoires in COVID-19. Turning to the study itself: COVID-19 samples, acute and convalescent, were from the United States, Italy and Spain.

CDR3 size: 17 residues. J lost 5 bases, V lost 5 bases, and 11 bases had no gene match. Germline assignment: CDR1 MNHNY and CDR2 SVGAGI (reference sequence). The method was immunoSEQ multiplex PCR; TCRdb's version includes in-frame clones alone and lacks a portion of them. The sample has about 49,000 clones, around 78% seen once. This clone was seen a handful of times. Material: peripheral blood. The receptor was isolated from a human donor in a cohort sampled during active COVID-19. The V gene is TRBV6-6, the J gene TRBJ1-4; 10 bases are a match to TRBD1. The CDR3 DNA is TGTGCCAGCAGTCTCTTCCGTCCGGGACAGGGGAATGAAAAACTGTTTTTT. It yields the protein CASSLFRPGQGNEKLFF.